This T cell receptor (beta chain) was captured in a study of identical twins. Study findings and constraints: Fewer insertions characterized abundant cord blood beta clonotypes, whereas memory repertoires showed none. The degree of excess twin sharing was weaker in beta out-of-frame sequences.

This clonotype was counted between two and nine times. Its cognate antigen is unknown. J was trimmed by 0 bases and V by 2 bases; bases with no gene match: 2. The CDR3 length is 15 residues. The germline gives CDR1 ENHRY, CDR2 SYGVKD. Healthy Caucasians alone served as donors. A universal primer site arose from template switching, and cDNA bore unique molecular identifiers. MiXCR, run by TCRdb on the 5' RACE reads, gives a single entry per CDR3 protein. Of hundreds of thousands of distinct CDR3 sequences in the sample, about 8% were seen once. The sample also formed part of further work on yellow fever vaccine responses in identical twins.

The sample taken for sequencing was memory (CD45RO+) T cells sorted from blood. The chain has TRBV10-3 and TRBJ1-1, with 8 nucleotides matching TRBD1. The receptor's source is a woman younger than 30 in good health. The CDR3 is CAISERTGMNTEAFF. CDR3 in DNA: TGTGCCATCAGTGAGCGGACAGGGATGAACACTGAAGCTTTCTTT.